This T cell receptor (beta chain) emerged from a study of CD8 T cells in Susac syndrome. The CDR3 sequence is 16 residues long. The V end lost 0 bases, the J end lost 4 bases, and 13 bases lay between the germline ends. CD8+ and CD4+ blood T cells underwent TCR beta sequencing. TEMRA cells were enriched by FACS, and CD4+ and CD8+ T cells were negatively isolated. After extraction with the RNeasy kit, roughly 0.5 to 1 ug of the RNA was reverse transcribed using random hexamers. TCRdb re-derived calls from the immunoSEQ multiplex PCR reads in MiXCR, one entry per CDR3 protein. The sample shows around 200,000 distinct CDR3 sequences, 95% of them seen only once.

The TCR sequence derives from a human donor with multiple sclerosis. The genes are TRBV23-1 and TRBJ1-5; no firm D call. TRBV23-1 is an ORF, with its function uncertain. The specimen was CD4+ T cells from PBMCs. Here the CDR3 reads CASSQSELRLNQPQHF. The CDR3 nucleotides are TGCGCCAGCAGTCAATCGGAGTTGAGGTTAAATCAGCCCCAGCATTTT.